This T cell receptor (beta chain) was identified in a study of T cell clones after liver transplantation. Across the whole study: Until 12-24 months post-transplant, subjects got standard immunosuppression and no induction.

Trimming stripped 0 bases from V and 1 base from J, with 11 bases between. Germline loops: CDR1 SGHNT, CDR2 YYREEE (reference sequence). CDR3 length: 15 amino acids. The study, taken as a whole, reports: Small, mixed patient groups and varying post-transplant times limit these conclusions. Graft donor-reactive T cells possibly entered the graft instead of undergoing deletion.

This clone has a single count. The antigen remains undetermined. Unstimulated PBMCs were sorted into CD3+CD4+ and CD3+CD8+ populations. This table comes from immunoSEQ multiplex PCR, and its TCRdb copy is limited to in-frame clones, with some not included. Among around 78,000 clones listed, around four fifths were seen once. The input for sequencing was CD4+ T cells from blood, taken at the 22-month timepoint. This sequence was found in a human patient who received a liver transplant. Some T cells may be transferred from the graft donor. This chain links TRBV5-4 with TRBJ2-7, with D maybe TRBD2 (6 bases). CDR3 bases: TGTGCCAGCAGCTTGGGAGGGAGGTTTTCCTACGAGCAGTACTTC. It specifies CASSLGGRFSYEQYF.